Listed below are T cell receptor beta chains from one sample, sequenced in a study of T cells in Graves' hyperthyroidism and ophthalmopathy. TCRdb fed the multiplex PCR reads into MiXCR, producing one record per CDR3 protein. In the table there are around 480,000 distinct CDR3 sequences, roughly 14% of which are singletons. Source material: blood. The receptors were sampled from a woman younger than 30 with Graves' hyperthyroidism. CDR3s include the opening cysteine and the closing phenylalanine or tryptophan. D genes are given only for firm matches. Expanded clones are given a class, and other clones once, few, many or no size at all.

j_gene	d_gene	abundance	v_gene	CDR3aa	CDR3nt
TRBJ2-7	TRBD2	many	TRBV5-1	CASSSWTSGTYEQYF	TGCGCCAGCAGCTCATGGACTAGCGGGACTTACGAGCAGTACTTC
TRBJ1-1	-	-	TRBV5-6	CASSLVEWAEAFF	TGTGCCAGCAGCTTGGTGGAATGGGCTGAAGCTTTCTTT
TRBJ2-3	TRBD2	many	TRBV6-1	CASSNLGLAGGPGTDTQYF	TGTGCCAGCAGCAACCTCGGACTAGCGGGAGGGCCCGGCACAGATACGCAGTATTTT
TRBJ1-2	TRBD1	many	TRBV7-2	CASSPGTGVGYTF	TGTGCCAGCAGCCCGGGGACAGGGGTCGGCTACACCTTC
TRBJ2-1	-	-	TRBV20-1	CSARSGVSSYNEQFF	TGCAGTGCTAGGTCGGGGGTGAGCTCCTACAATGAGCAGTTCTTC
TRBJ1-2	-	few	TRBV9	CASSPQGNYGYAF	TGTGCCAGCAGTCCACAGGGTAACTATGGCTACGCCTTC
TRBJ2-2	-	many	TRBV25-1	CASRLANPPNTGELFF	TGTGCCAGCAGGTTGGCCAATCCTCCCAACACCGGGGAGCTGTTTTTT
TRBJ2-2	-	many	TRBV30	CAWRGYYTGELFF	TGTGCCTGGAGAGGGTACTACACCGGGGAGCTGTTTTTT
TRBJ2-1	-	many	TRBV12-3/TRBV12-4	CASSLRGGRANEQFF	TGTGCCAGCAGTTTAAGGGGAGGAAGGGCCAATGAGCAGTTCTTC
TRBJ2-3	-	many	TRBV24-1	CATSDLQAGSSNTQYF	TGTGCCACCAGTGATTTGCAAGCTGGTAGCTCCAATACGCAGTATTTT
TRBJ2-5	TRBD2	-	TRBV11-2	CASSSGTSGSFTQETQYF	TGTGCCAGCAGCTCCGGGACTAGCGGGAGCTTTACCCAAGAGACCCAGTACTTC
TRBJ2-3	-	many	TRBV5-1	CASSQNRDTQYF	TGCGCCAGCAGCCAGAATCGAGATACGCAGTATTTT
TRBJ1-5	TRBD1	many	TRBV4-1	CASSPWRGLEQPQHF	TGCGCCAGCAGCCCCTGGAGGGGGCTTGAACAGCCCCAGCATTTT
TRBJ1-2	-	many	TRBV12-5	CASGLGYGYTF	TGTGCTAGTGGTTTGGGGTATGGCTACACCTTC
TRBJ2-3	-	many	TRBV9	CASSAESGWSLDTQYF	TGTGCCAGCAGCGCGGAGTCAGGTTGGAGTCTAGATACGCAGTATTTT
TRBJ1-2	TRBD1	many	TRBV7-2	CASSYSTGIGNGYTF	TGTGCCAGCAGTTACTCGACAGGGATTGGTAATGGCTACACCTTC
TRBJ2-1	-	many	TRBV11-2	CASSSPSYEQFF	TGTGCCAGCAGCTCCCCCTCCTATGAGCAGTTCTTC
TRBJ2-5	TRBD1	many	TRBV12-3/TRBV12-4	CASSLTGGQRQETQYF	TGTGCCAGCAGTCTCACAGGGGGACAGCGACAAGAGACCCAGTACTTC
TRBJ2-7	-	many	TRBV6-1	CASRNTGFGYEQYF	TGTGCCAGCAGGAACACAGGGTTCGGCTACGAGCAGTACTTC
TRBJ2-7	-	few	TRBV30	CAQGSAYEQYF	TGTGCCCAGGGGTCGGCCTACGAGCAGTACTTC
TRBJ1-4	-	few	TRBV4-1	CASSPRDTTNEKLFF	TGCGCCAGCAGCCCCCGGGACACCACTAATGAAAAACTGTTTTTT
TRBJ2-2	-	many	TRBV30	CAWKGLPTGELFF	TGTGCCTGGAAAGGGCTACCCACCGGGGAGCTGTTTTTT